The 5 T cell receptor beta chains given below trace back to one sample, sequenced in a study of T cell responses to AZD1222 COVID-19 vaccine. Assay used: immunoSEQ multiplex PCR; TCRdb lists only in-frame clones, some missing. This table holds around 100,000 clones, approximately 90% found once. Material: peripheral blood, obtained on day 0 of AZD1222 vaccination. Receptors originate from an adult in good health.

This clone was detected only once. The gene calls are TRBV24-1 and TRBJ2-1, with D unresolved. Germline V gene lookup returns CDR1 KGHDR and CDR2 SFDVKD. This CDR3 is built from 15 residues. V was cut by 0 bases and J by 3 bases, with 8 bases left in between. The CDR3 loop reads CATSDLGSGYNEQFF. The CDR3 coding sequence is TGTGCCACCAGTGATTTGGGATCCGGCTACAATGAGCAGTTCTTC.

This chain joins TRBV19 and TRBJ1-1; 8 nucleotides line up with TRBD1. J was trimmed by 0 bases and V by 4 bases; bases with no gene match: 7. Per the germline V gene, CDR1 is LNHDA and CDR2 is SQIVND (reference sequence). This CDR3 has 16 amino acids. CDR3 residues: CASSTFWTGLNTEAFF. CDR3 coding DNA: TGTGCCAGTAGTACCTTCTGGACAGGGTTGAACACTGAAGCTTTCTTT. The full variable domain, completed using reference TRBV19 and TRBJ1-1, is DGGITQSPKYLFRKEGQNVTLSCEQNLNHDAMYWYRQDPGQGLRLIYYSQIVNDFQKGDIAEGYSVSREKKESFPLTVTSAQKNPTAFYLCASSTFWTGLNTEAFFGQGTRLTVV.

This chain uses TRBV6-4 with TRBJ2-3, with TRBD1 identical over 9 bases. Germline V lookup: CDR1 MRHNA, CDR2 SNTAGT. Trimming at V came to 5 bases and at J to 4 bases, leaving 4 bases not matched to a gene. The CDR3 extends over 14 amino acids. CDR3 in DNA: TGTGCCAGCAGTTTGACAGGGGGGGCAGATACGCAGTATTTT. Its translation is CASSLTGGADTQYF.

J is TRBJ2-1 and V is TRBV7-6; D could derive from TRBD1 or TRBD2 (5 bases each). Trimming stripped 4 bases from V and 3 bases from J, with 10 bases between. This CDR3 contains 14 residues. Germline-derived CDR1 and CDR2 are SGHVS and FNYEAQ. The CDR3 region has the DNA TGTGCCAGCAGCTCCAGGGACGGCTACAATGAGCAGTTCTTC. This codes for CASSSRDGYNEQFF.

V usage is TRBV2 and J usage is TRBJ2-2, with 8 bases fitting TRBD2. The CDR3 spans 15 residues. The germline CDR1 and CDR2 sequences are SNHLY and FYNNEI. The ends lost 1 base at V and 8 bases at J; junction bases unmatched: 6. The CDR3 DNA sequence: TGTGCCAGCAGTGAAGTTGGAGGGACTAGGGGGGAGCTGTTTTTT. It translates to CASSEVGGTRGELFF.